This T cell receptor (beta chain) was found in a study of blood T cell repertoires in COVID-19. For the study at large: Acute and convalescent COVID-19 samples came from the United States, Italy and Spain. Sources were T cells, B-cell-depleted T cells, or PBMCs; the material itself was cDNA or gDNA.

CDR3 length: 15 residues. V was trimmed by 0 bases and J by 5 bases, leaving 12 bases between them. This clone was counted a single time. Per the original methods: Counts of nucleated cells, estimated from reference gene primer amplification, were obtained. Profiled with immunoSEQ multiplex PCR; TCRdb holds only in-frame clones, not every one. For V, J and clone size, that table is used; D and trimming come from the DNA. Among some 160,000 clones listed, 85% to 90% were seen once. Material: peripheral blood. The rearrangement links TRBV5-3 to TRBJ2-1, with a possible D match to TRBD2 (5 bases). TRBV5-3 is noted as an ORF with a role that remains uncertain. The origin of this receptor is a woman in her 70s with acute or convalescent COVID-19. The CDR3 bases are TGTGCCAGAAGCTTGGGTAGGGAGTGGGACAATGAGCAGTTCTTC. Its translation is CARSLGREWDNEQFF.